This T cell receptor beta chain emerged from a study of T cell repertoires in cytomegalovirus infection. Germline values: CDR1 SGHTA, CDR2 FQGNSA. This CDR3 spans 17 amino acids. As to this clonotype: The antigen remains unidentified. A single base separates this from a much larger clone, so it may be a read error.

Using its own MiXCR run on the reads, TCRdb lists one record per CDR3 protein. Here the sample spans around 750,000 distinct CDR3 sequences, over 25% being singletons. Specimen: cultured CD8+ T cells from PBMCs, collected from culture after CMV antigen stimulation. The sequence was obtained from a human donor in good health (CMV status not recorded). Some clones in this sample may be carry-over from other donors' samples. V usage is TRBV7-2 and J usage is TRBJ2-1; perhaps TRBD2 as D (6 bases). CDR3 in amino acids: CASNLTLTGSSYNEQFF. The CDR3 DNA reads TGTGCCAGCAACTTAACGTTGACCGGGAGCTCCTACAATGAGCAGTTCTTC. The full variable domain, in which reference TRBV7-2 and TRBJ2-1 provide the parts outside the CDR3, is GAGVSQSPSNKVTEKGKDVELRCDPISGHTALYWYRQSLGQGLEFLIYFQGNSAPDKSGLPSDRFSAERTGGSVSTLTIQRTQQEDSAVYLCASNLTLTGSSYNEQFFGPGTRLTVL.